The 13 T cell receptor beta chains given below trace back to one sample, sequenced in a study of blood T cell repertoires in COVID-19. Assay used: immunoSEQ multiplex PCR; TCRdb lists only in-frame clones, some missing. This sample yields about 380,000 clones, of which 88% are seen a single time; 1.2% belongs to the top ten. The specimen was PBMCs or T cells enriched from blood (not recorded which). The receptors come from a young woman who had recovered from COVID-19.

This chain connects TRBV9 to TRBJ2-5; TRBD2 matches at 14 bases. Germline V CDR1 and CDR2: SGDLS, YYNGEE. Trimming at V came to 3 bases and at J to 1 base, leaving 2 bases not matched to a gene. The CDR3 contains 16 residues. CDR3 sequence: CASSGLAGGPQETQYF. The CDR3 DNA is TGTGCCAGCAGCGGACTAGCGGGGGGGCCCCAAGAGACCCAGTACTTC.

The chain links TRBV4-2 to TRBJ1-6; no reliable D call. V lost 3 bases to trimming and J lost 9 bases, with 9 bases between them. The CDR3 is 13 amino acids. Germline loops: CDR1 LGHNA, CDR2 YNFKEQ. CDR3 residues: CASSHPGISPLHF. In DNA, the CDR3 is TGTGCCAGCAGCCACCCGGGAATTTCACCCCTCCACTTT.

The rearrangement joins TRBV5-1 to TRBJ2-1; 13 nucleotides align to TRBD2. Losses at the gene ends were 1 base for V and 8 bases for J; bases not matched to a gene: 3. The CDR3 totals 15 residues. From germline, CDR1 is SGHRS and CDR2 YFSETQ. This CDR3 is CASSLTSGGAHEQFF. DNA for the CDR3: TGCGCCAGCAGCTTGACTAGCGGGGGGGCTCATGAGCAGTTCTTC. Filled out from reference TRBV5-1 and TRBJ2-1, the complete variable domain reads KAGVTQTPRYLIKTRGQQVTLSCSPISGHRSVSWYQQTPGQGLQFLFEYFSETQRNKGNFPGRFSGRQFSNSRSEMNVSTLELGDSALYLCASSLTSGGAHEQFFGPGTRLTVL.

The chain combines TRBV9 with TRBJ2-2, with D possibly TRBD1 on 5 matching bases. Trimming removed 3 bases from V and 0 bases from J, with 15 bases in between. Germline CDR1 reads SGDLS; CDR2 reads YYNGEE. CDR3 length: 17 residues. The DNA of the CDR3 is TGTGCCAGCAGCGGGCAAAACAGGTTCGCGAACACCGGGGAGCTGTTTTTT. Residues: CASSGQNRFANTGELFF.

The V call is TRBV4-1, the J call TRBJ2-5, with 10 positions matching TRBD2. Looked up from germline, CDR1 is MGHRA and CDR2 is YSYEKL. This CDR3 has 16 residues. J was trimmed by 5 bases and V by 5 bases; bases with no gene match: 11. The CDR3 loop is CASSALAGIGGETQYF. For the CDR3, the DNA is TGCGCCAGCAGCGCACTAGCGGGGATAGGGGGGGAGACCCAGTACTTC.

This chain uses TRBV9 with TRBJ1-2; 8 bases line up with TRBD1. The CDR3 spans 13 residues. Unmatched junction bases numbered 5, after V lost 3 bases and J lost 7 bases. Germline CDR1 SGDLS, CDR2 YYNGEE. The CDR3 is CASSEGTGFGYTF. The CDR3, as DNA: TGTGCCAGCAGCGAAGGGACAGGATTTGGCTACACCTTC.

This chain links TRBV11-2 with TRBJ2-7; the D is unclear. CDR1 and CDR2 (germline): SGHAT, FQNNGV. The CDR3 consists of 15 residues. The V end lost 5 bases, the J end lost 5 bases, and 19 bases lay between the germline ends. The chain's CDR3 is CASSALSNRAHEQYF. The CDR3 nucleotides read TGTGCCAGCAGCGCGCTAAGTAACCGAGCTCACGAGCAGTACTTC.

The CDR3 loop is CASSTDRISYEQYF. DNA of the CDR3: TGTGCCAGCAGCACCGACAGAATCTCCTACGAGCAGTACTTC. The chain carries TRBV2 and TRBJ2-7; a weak D match, TRBD1 (5 bases). Germline CDR1 and CDR2: SNHLY and FYNNEI. The V gene lost 6 bases and the J gene lost 0 bases, with 12 bases spanning the gap. This CDR3 comprises 14 residues. Full variable domain (missing parts from reference TRBV2 and TRBJ2-7): EPEVTQTPSHQVTQMGQEVILRCVPISNHLYFYWYRQILGQKVEFLVSFYNNEISEKSEIFDDQFSVERPDGSNFTLKIRSTKLEDSAMYFCASSTDRISYEQYFGPGTRLTVT.

The chain recombines TRBV12-2 with TRBJ2-7; no DNA check was done on the table's D call, TRBD1. TRBV12-2 is a pseudogene segment. This CDR3 has 16 residues. In nucleotides, the CDR3 is TGTGCAAGTCGCTCCCGGCGGACAGGACTCTCCTACGAGCAGTACTTC. Residues: CASRSRRTGLSYEQYF.

The chain uses TRBV29-1 and TRBJ2-7; D is possibly TRBD1 (6 bases). The germline CDR1 and CDR2 sequences are SQVTM and ANQGSEA. Trimming removed 7 bases from V and 4 bases from J, with 11 bases in between. The CDR3 spans 11 residues. The chain's CDR3 is CSAERGYEQYF. CDR3 bases: TGCAGCGCCGAAAGGGGGTACGAGCAGTACTTC.

V is TRBV15 and J is TRBJ1-1, with no clear D. V lost 0 bases to trimming and J lost 3 bases, with 14 bases between them. The V gene's germline CDR1 is LNHNV and CDR2 YYDKDF (reference sequence). This CDR3 is built from 16 residues. The DNA of the CDR3 is TGTGCCACCAGCAGAGATATAATCGGGAGAGACACTGAAGCTTTCTTT. Translation: CATSRDIIGRDTEAFF.

The genes are TRBV20-1 and TRBJ1-1; 7 bases are shared with TRBD1. The CDR3 has 11 amino acids. From germline, CDR1 is DFQATT and CDR2 SNEGSKA (reference sequence). Here the CDR3 reads CSGTANTEAFF. The CDR3 DNA reads as TGCAGCGGGACAGCGAACACTGAAGCTTTCTTT.

The chain is built from TRBV28 and TRBJ2-7, with a possible D match to TRBD1 (5 bases). Germline V gene data show CDR1 as MDHEN and CDR2 as SYDVKM. V lost 3 bases, J lost 7 bases, and 10 bases lay in between. The CDR3 is 12 residues long. The CDR3 loop reads CASSLAAGEQYF. In DNA form, the CDR3 reads TGTGCCAGCAGTTTGGCGGCAGGGGAGCAGTACTTC.